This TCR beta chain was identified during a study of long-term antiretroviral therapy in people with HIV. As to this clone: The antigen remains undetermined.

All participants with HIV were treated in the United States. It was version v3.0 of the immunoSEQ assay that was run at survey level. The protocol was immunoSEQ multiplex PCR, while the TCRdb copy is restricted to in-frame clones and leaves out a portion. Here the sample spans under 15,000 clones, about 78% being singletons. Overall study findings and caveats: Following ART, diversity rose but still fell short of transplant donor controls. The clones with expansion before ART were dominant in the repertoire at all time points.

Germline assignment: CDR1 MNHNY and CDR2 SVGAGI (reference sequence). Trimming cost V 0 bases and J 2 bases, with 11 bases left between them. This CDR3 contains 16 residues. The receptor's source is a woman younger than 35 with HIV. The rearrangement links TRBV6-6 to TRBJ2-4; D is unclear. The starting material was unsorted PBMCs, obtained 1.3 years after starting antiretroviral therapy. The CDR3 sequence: CASSYSASSTKNIQYF. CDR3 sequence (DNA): TGTGCCAGCAGTTACTCGGCTAGTAGTACCAAAAACATTCAGTACTTC.